Here is one T cell receptor beta chain with its context. Antigen unknown. This sample was included in a study of vaccination and CD4 T cells after COVID-19. Study in general: Two of the convalescents were Hispanic, and the group consisted of six males and four females. Overlapping spike peptides of SARS-CoV-2, HCoV-NL63, HCoV-OC43 and HCoV-229E stimulated the cells.

The treatment: roughly 10-day PBMC culture with coronavirus spike peptide pools or control peptides (ViraFEST assay). There were positive PCR dates ranging from March to December 2020, all predating US Alpha, Beta and Delta variants. The Oncomine TCR Beta short-read assay sequenced DNA from cultured CD4+ T cells. Cultured CD4+ T cells yielded the extracted genomic DNA. Via MiXCR, TCRdb re-called the PCR reads, giving one row per CDR3 protein. The table shows over 8,500 distinct CDR3 sequences, with 59% occurring only once. With 8 bases clipped from V and 10 bases from J, the junction kept 11 bases outside the gene matches. Germline lookup yields CDR1 LNHNV and CDR2 YYDKDF (reference sequence). The CDR3 is made up of 14 amino acids.

J is TRBJ2-1 and V is TRBV15; 10 positions match TRBD2. Sequences were obtained from CD4+ T cells from blood, cultured in vitro. The source of this sequence is a human donor who had recovered from COVID-19. The CDR3 is CATAASGRGLEQFF. CDR3 nucleotide sequence: TGTGCCACCGCGGCTAGCGGGAGAGGGTTAGAGCAGTTCTTC. Full variable domain (missing parts from reference TRBV15 and TRBJ2-1): DAMVIQNPRYQVTQFGKPVTLSCSQTLNHNVMYWYQQKSSQAPKLLFHYYDKDFNNEADTPDNFQSRRPNTSFCFLDIRSPGLGDTAMYLCATAASGRGLEQFFGPGTRLTVL.